This entry lists 30 T cell receptor beta chains sequenced from one sample in a study of cytomegalovirus exposure and HLA in healthy donors. Sequencing was performed with immunoSEQ multiplex PCR; in TCRdb, only in-frame clones are kept and a portion is missing. The sample has about 240,000 clones, roughly 86% seen once. Material: PBMCs. These receptors were obtained from a woman younger than 45 in good health and CMV-seropositive.

This chain uses TRBV7-6 with TRBJ2-5, with a weak D call TRBD2 (5 bases). Trimming took off 3 bases at V and 5 bases at J, with 13 bases between the two ends. This CDR3 contains 14 residues. CDR1 is SGHVS and CDR2 is FNYEAQ in the germline V gene. The CDR3 sequence is CASSFSSRGETQYF. The DNA of the CDR3 is TGTGCCAGCAGCTTTTCTAGTCGGGGTGAGACCCAGTACTTC.

The chain is built from TRBV28 and TRBJ2-7; TRBD2 is a possible D gene (6 bases). Germline V gene lookup returns CDR1 MDHEN and CDR2 SYDVKM. This CDR3 region has 15 residues. With 5 bases removed from V and 2 bases from J, the gap between germline ends came to 16 bases. CDR3 DNA sequence: TGTGCCAGCAGTCCCTCAACCGGGACTCCCTACGAGCAGTACTTC. Translated, it gives CASSPSTGTPYEQYF.

Comments on this clone: The same CDR3 arises from other DNA sequences in this sample as well. V usage is TRBV13 and J usage is TRBJ2-3, with no clear D. V shed 0 bases and J shed 9 bases, with 4 bases lying between them. There are 11 residues in the CDR3. The germline V gene has CDR1 PRHDT and CDR2 FYEKMQ (reference sequence). DNA of the CDR3: TGTGCCAGCAGCTTAGGCGGGACGCAGTATTTT. Translating it yields CASSLGGTQYF.

The chain joins TRBV6-1 to TRBJ2-1, with TRBD2 matching 9 bases. The V and J ends lost 3 bases and 3 bases, in that order; junction bases with no gene match: 9. The germline CDR1 and CDR2 sequences are MNHNS and SASEGT. CDR3 length equals 17 residues. The CDR3 here is CASSERGGTSYYNEQFF. CDR3 coding DNA: TGTGCCAGCAGTGAGCGAGGTGGGACTAGCTACTACAATGAGCAGTTCTTC.

V and J are TRBV28 and TRBJ1-5; 7 bases are a match to TRBD1. Germline V CDR1 and CDR2: MDHEN, SYDVKM. The CDR3 has 15 residues. V shed 4 bases and J 10 bases; nucleotides not matched to a gene: 13. The CDR3 region is CASSSVSGGISPQHF. CDR3 bases: TGTGCCAGCAGTTCAGTTTCAGGGGGGATTTCCCCCCAGCATTTT.

The chain has TRBV5-1 and TRBJ2-4, with 9 bases aligning to TRBD1. The trim removed 0 bases at V and 1 base at J, leaving 2 bases unmatched. The germline gives CDR1 SGHRS, CDR2 YFSETQ. CDR3 length: 16 residues. As DNA, the CDR3 is TGCGCCAGCAGCTTGGACGGGACAGGGGCCAAAAACATTCAGTACTTC. It translates to CASSLDGTGAKNIQYF.

The rearrangement joins TRBV2 to TRBJ1-4; 11 nucleotides match TRBD1. This CDR3 is built from 14 residues. CDR1 is SNHLY, CDR2 FYNNEI, per germline. J was trimmed by 7 bases and V by 6 bases; bases with no gene match: 4. As DNA, the CDR3 is TGTGCCAGCAGGGACAGGGGGCTCGGTGAAAAACTGTTTTTT. It yields the protein CASRDRGLGEKLFF.

The chain joins TRBV5-1 to TRBJ1-2, with D uncertain. This CDR3 comprises 12 residues. The V and J ends lost 0 bases and 7 bases respectively, with 7 bases between them. The V gene's germline CDR1 is SGHRS and CDR2 YFSETQ. CDR3 region: CASSLDWSGYTF. In DNA, the CDR3 is TGCGCCAGCAGCTTGGATTGGAGTGGCTACACCTTC.

J is TRBJ2-7 and V is TRBV28; 9 bases align to TRBD2. The V gene's germline CDR1 is MDHEN and CDR2 SYDVKM. Germline trimming cut 5 bases from V and 4 bases from J; bases unmatched to any gene: 9. The CDR3 consists of 15 residues. The CDR3 reads CASSTSGRILYEQYF. The CDR3 coding sequence is TGTGCCAGCAGTACTAGCGGGCGGATACTATACGAGCAGTACTTC.

V usage is TRBV18 and J usage is TRBJ1-5; D might be TRBD1 (5 bases). The V gene lost 6 bases and the J gene lost 0 bases, with 9 bases spanning the gap. Per the germline V gene, CDR1 is KGHSH and CDR2 is LQKENI. The CDR3 runs to 14 residues. DNA of the CDR3: TGTGCCAGCTCGACAGACAGTAGCAATCAGCCCCAGCATTTT. It specifies CASSTDSSNQPQHF.

The rearrangement joins TRBV6-6 to TRBJ1-5; 7 bases map to TRBD1. J gave up 2 bases and V 6 bases, and 10 bases lay outside the gene matches. The germline gives CDR1 MNHNY, CDR2 SVGAGI (reference sequence). The CDR3 loop spans 16 amino acids. The CDR3 bases are TGTGCCAGCAGCTACACAGGAGGGGGCGGCAATCAGCCCCAGCATTTT. Translating it yields CASSYTGGGGNQPQHF.

The V and J genes are TRBV5-1 and TRBJ2-2; 9 nucleotides line up with TRBD2. V dropped 0 bases and J dropped 7; count of bases not matched to a gene: 13. In germline, CDR1 is SGHRS, CDR2 YFSETQ. The CDR3 extends over 18 amino acids. The CDR3 loop reads CASSLEGSGRGSYGELFF. The CDR3 DNA reads as TGCGCCAGCAGCTTGGAGGGTAGCGGGAGAGGATCATACGGGGAGCTGTTTTTT.

As DNA, the CDR3 is TGTGCCAGCAGCCCCGAACCACAGGGGGCTAACTATGGCTACACCTTC. This sequence encodes CASSPEPQGANYGYTF. This chain links TRBV7-6 with TRBJ1-2, with 8 nucleotides matching TRBD1. Per germline, CDR1 SGHVS and CDR2 FNYEAQ. Unmatched junction bases numbered 8, after V lost 5 bases and J lost 0 bases. The CDR3 contains 16 residues.

The chain is built from TRBV28 and TRBJ1-1; a weak D match, TRBD1 (6 bases). This CDR3 comprises 12 residues. V shed 7 bases and J shed 14 bases, with 20 bases lying between them. In germline, CDR1 is MDHEN, CDR2 SYDVKM. The CDR3 sequence is CASTPRTAIIFF. The CDR3 DNA is TGTGCCAGCACCCCCCGGACAGCCATTATATTCTTT.

The chain combines TRBV11-3 with TRBJ2-3, with TRBD2 as a possible D gene (6 bases). The CDR3 extends over 15 amino acids. The V end lost 1 base, the J end lost 2 bases, and 10 bases lay between the germline ends. Germline CDR1 SGHNT, CDR2 YENEEA. This CDR3 is CASSLGGGNTDTQYF. In DNA, the CDR3 is TGTGCCAGCAGCTTAGGAGGCGGGAACACAGATACGCAGTATTTT. Looking up the rest from reference TRBV11-3 and TRBJ2-3 gives the full variable domain: EAGVVQSPRYKIIEKKQPVAFWCNPISGHNTLYWYLQNLGQGPELLIRYENEEAVDDSQLPKDRFSAERLKGVDSTLKIQPAELGDSAVYLCASSLGGGNTDTQYFGPGTRLTVL.

CDR3 in DNA: TGCGCCAGCAGCCACGGTTTAGCGGGGACCTACGAGCAGTACTTC. It yields the protein CASSHGLAGTYEQYF. The V gene is TRBV4-1, the J gene TRBJ2-7, with 8 bases fitting TRBD2. This CDR3 spans 15 amino acids. J gave up 2 bases and V 3 bases, and 6 bases lay outside the gene matches. Per germline, CDR1 MGHRA and CDR2 YSYEKL.

V usage is TRBV10-3 and J usage is TRBJ1-1, with TRBD1 identical over 8 bases. Germline CDR1 ENHRY, CDR2 SYGVKD. Trimming at V came to 6 bases and at J to 0 bases, leaving 3 bases not matched to a gene. The CDR3 loop spans 14 amino acids. CDR3 in amino acids: CAISPQGVNTEAFF. The CDR3 nucleotides are TGTGCCATCAGCCCACAGGGGGTGAACACTGAAGCTTTCTTT.

This chain uses TRBV6-5 with TRBJ1-2, with no clear D. Trimming pared 3 bases from V and 4 bases from J, leaving 9 bases between. In germline, CDR1 is MNHEY, CDR2 SVGAGI. The CDR3 is 13 residues long. CDR3 DNA: TGTGCCAGCAGTTATGCGTACAGCTATGGCTACACCTTC. Translated, it gives CASSYAYSYGYTF.

The V gene is TRBV9, the J gene TRBJ2-6, with 8 bases identical to TRBD1. V lost 3 bases and J lost 4; bases outside the gene matches: 3. CDR1 is SGDLS and CDR2 is YYNGEE in the germline V gene. The CDR3 length is 15 residues. CDR3 residues: CASSATGAGANVLTF. In nucleotides, the CDR3 is TGTGCCAGCAGCGCGACAGGGGCGGGGGCCAACGTCCTGACTTTC.

The chain couples TRBV11-3 to TRBJ2-2; 7 bases fit TRBD1. J gave up 6 bases and V 8 bases, and 15 bases lay outside the gene matches. CDR1 is SGHNT, CDR2 YENEEA, per germline. The CDR3 runs to 16 residues. The CDR3 sequence is CASAQGSRTTPGELFF. The CDR3, as DNA: TGTGCCAGCGCACAGGGGTCAAGGACCACCCCCGGGGAGCTGTTTTTT.

The J gene is TRBJ1-4, the V gene TRBV5-4; 9 bases fit TRBD1. Losses at the gene ends were 1 base for V and 10 bases for J; bases not matched to a gene: 8. The CDR3 covers 15 residues. The germline V gene has CDR1 SGHNT and CDR2 YYREEE (reference sequence). The CDR3 loop reads CASSLWADRGGKLFF. Written as DNA, the CDR3 is TGTGCCAGCAGCTTGTGGGCAGACAGGGGGGGAAAACTGTTTTTT.

This clone was recorded a few times. The genes are TRBV10-1 and TRBJ2-7; a weak D match, TRBD1 (5 bases). The V gene's germline CDR1 is WNHNN and CDR2 SYGVQD (reference sequence). The CDR3 contains 15 residues. Trimming removed 6 bases from V and 6 bases from J, with 21 bases in between. CDR3 in DNA: TGCGCCAGCAGCGCCTCGGCGTTAGGGGTGGGCGAGCAGTACTTC. It yields the protein CASSASALGVGEQYF.

V usage is TRBV5-6 and J usage is TRBJ2-3; a possible D gene is TRBD1 (6 bases). There are 16 residues in the CDR3. From germline, CDR1 is SGHDT and CDR2 YYEEEE. V dropped 3 bases and J dropped 4 bases, with 18 bases sitting between them. CDR3 amino acids: CASSYAGVRSADTQYF. CDR3 coding DNA: TGTGCCAGCAGCTATGCAGGGGTTAGGTCCGCAGATACGCAGTATTTT.

The chain is built from TRBV30 and TRBJ2-7; 11 nucleotides line up with TRBD2. This CDR3 comprises 15 residues. The germline V gene has CDR1 GTSNPN and CDR2 SVGIG (reference sequence). Losses at the gene ends were 1 base for V and 7 bases for J; bases not matched to a gene: 9. CDR3 DNA sequence: TGTGCCTGGAGTGGGCCCTCGGGACTAGCGGAAGAGCAGTACTTC. The encoded protein is CAWSGPSGLAEEQYF.

The chain links TRBV28 to TRBJ2-3; the match to TRBD1 covers 9 bases. Germline trimming cut 7 bases from V and 2 bases from J; bases unmatched to any gene: 16. The CDR3 runs 18 residues. Per germline, CDR1 MDHEN and CDR2 SYDVKM. The CDR3 coding sequence is TGTGCCAGCATAGGGACAGGGCAGAGCCTTTTACTCACAGATACGCAGTATTTT. Residues: CASIGTGQSLLLTDTQYF.

This rearrangement joins TRBV9 to TRBJ2-2; D uncertain. The CDR3 has 16 amino acids. The ends were cut back, 4 bases at V and 1 base at J, with 14 bases in the middle. Germline V gene sequence: CDR1 SGDLS, CDR2 YYNGEE. CDR3 nucleotides: TGTGCCAGCAGCCCCATTCCCCGCGGGAACACCGGGGAGCTGTTTTTT. Translating gives CASSPIPRGNTGELFF.

The chain recombines TRBV5-1 with TRBJ2-1; perhaps TRBD1 as D (6 bases). Deletions cut 7 bases from V and 10 bases from J, with 18 bases between. Germline assignment: CDR1 SGHRS and CDR2 YFSETQ. This CDR3 has 13 residues. The CDR3 reads CASRILGGVEQFF. For the CDR3, the DNA is TGCGCCAGCCGTATACTTGGGGGCGTAGAGCAGTTCTTC.

The rearrangement uses TRBV7-9 and TRBJ1-1, with 8 bases lining up with TRBD1. Per germline, CDR1 SEHNR and CDR2 FQNEAQ (reference sequence). V lost 3 bases and J lost 1; bases outside the gene matches: 7. The CDR3 is 16 amino acids. DNA for the CDR3: TGTGCCAGCAGCTTGACAGGGGCAAAGTGGAACACTGAAGCTTTCTTT. This sequence encodes CASSLTGAKWNTEAFF.

V and J are TRBV6-1 and TRBJ2-1; TRBD2 is a possible D gene (5 bases). Germline CDR1 and CDR2: MNHNS and SASEGT. The CDR3 spans 13 residues. Trimming left V 7 bases short and J 4 bases short, with 11 bases between. CDR3 coding DNA: TGTGCCAGCAAAGAGGGCGGATACAATGAGCAGTTCTTC. This translates into CASKEGGYNEQFF.

This clone was seen more than once but under ten times. The CDR3 DNA is TGTGCCAGCAGTTTTAGTTCTCTAGGAGGAGGGACAGATACGCAGTATTTT. It specifies CASSFSSLGGGTDTQYF. The rearrangement links TRBV28 to TRBJ2-3, with D possibly matching TRBD2 (6 bases). CDR1 and CDR2 (germline): MDHEN, SYDVKM. CDR3 length: 17 amino acids. The V end was cut by 3 bases, the J end by 3 bases, with 19 bases between.